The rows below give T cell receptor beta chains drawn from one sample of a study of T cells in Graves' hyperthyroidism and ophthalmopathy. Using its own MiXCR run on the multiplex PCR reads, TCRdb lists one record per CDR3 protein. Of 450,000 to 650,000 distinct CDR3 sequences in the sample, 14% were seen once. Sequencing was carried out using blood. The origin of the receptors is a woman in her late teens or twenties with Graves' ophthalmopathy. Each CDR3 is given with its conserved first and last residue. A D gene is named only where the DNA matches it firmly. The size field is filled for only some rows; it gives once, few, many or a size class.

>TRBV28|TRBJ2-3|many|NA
CASSLVLTDTQYF
TGTGCCAGCAGTTTAGTGCTCACAGATACGCAGTATTTT
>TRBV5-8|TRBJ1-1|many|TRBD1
CASSSLQGGWDTEAFF
TGTGCCAGCAGCTCGCTACAGGGGGGGTGGGACACTGAAGCTTTCTTT
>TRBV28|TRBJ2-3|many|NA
CASSTRRVSDTQYF
TGTGCCAGCAGTACCCGCAGGGTATCAGATACGCAGTATTTT
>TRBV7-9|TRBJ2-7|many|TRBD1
CASSFMGQSYEQYF
TGTGCCAGCAGCTTCATGGGACAGTCCTACGAGCAGTACTTC
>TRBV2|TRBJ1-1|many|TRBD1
CASRDRGRENTEAFF
TGTGCCAGCAGGGACAGGGGGCGCGAGAACACTGAAGCTTTCTTT
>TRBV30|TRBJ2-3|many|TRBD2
CAWSVDNREGDTQYF
TGTGCCTGGAGTGTAGACAATCGGGAGGGCGATACGCAGTATTTT
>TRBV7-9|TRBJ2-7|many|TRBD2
CASSSPPIAGEYEQYF
TGTGCCAGCAGCTCCCCCCCCATAGCGGGAGAATACGAGCAGTACTTC
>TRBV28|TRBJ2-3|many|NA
CASSLRPAGDTQYF
TGTGCCAGCAGTTTACGCCCAGCGGGAGATACGCAGTATTTT
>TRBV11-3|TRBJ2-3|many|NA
CASGSRKVGAFTDTQYF
TGTGCCAGCGGATCGCGCAAGGTGGGAGCTTTCACAGATACGCAGTATTTT
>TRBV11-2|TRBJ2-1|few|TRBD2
CASSSKRSAGSYNEQFF
TGTGCCAGCAGCTCAAAACGCTCAGCGGGATCCTACAATGAGCAGTTCTTC
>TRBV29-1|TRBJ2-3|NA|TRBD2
CSVGSGGTDTQYF
TGCAGCGTAGGGAGCGGGGGCACAGATACGCAGTATTTT
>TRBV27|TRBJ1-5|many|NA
CASSLSPGDIYQPQHF
TGTGCCAGCAGTTTATCGCCAGGGGATATTTATCAGCCCCAGCATTTT
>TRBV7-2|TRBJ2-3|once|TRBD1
CASSLTGTGGPDTQYF
TGTGCCAGCAGCTTAACCGGGACAGGGGGACCAGATACGCAGTATTTT
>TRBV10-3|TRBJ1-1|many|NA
CAISESNTAFF
TGTGCCATCAGTGAGTCGAACACAGCTTTCTTT
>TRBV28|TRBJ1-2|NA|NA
CAGSGQGRGYTF
TGTGCCGGGTCTGGGCAAGGACGTGGCTACACCTTC
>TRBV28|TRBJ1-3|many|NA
CASSSINTIYF
TGTGCCAGCAGTTCTATAAACACCATATATTTT
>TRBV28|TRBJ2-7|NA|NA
CASSVAGQSSYEQYF
TGTGCCAGCAGTGTAGCGGGACAGAGCTCCTACGAGCAGTACTTC
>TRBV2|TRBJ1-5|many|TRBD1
CASRPDRDQPQHF
TGTGCCAGCAGACCTGACAGGGATCAGCCCCAGCATTTT
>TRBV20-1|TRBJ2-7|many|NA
CSAREADHEQYF
TGCAGTGCTAGAGAGGCAGACCACGAGCAGTACTTC
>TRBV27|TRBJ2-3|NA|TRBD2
CASSPGTSGVRNTQYF
TGTGCCAGCAGTCCCGGGACTAGCGGGGTTCGAAATACGCAGTATTTT
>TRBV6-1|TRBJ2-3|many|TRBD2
CASSVGLAMDTQYF
TGTGCCAGCAGTGTGGGACTAGCGATGGATACGCAGTATTTT
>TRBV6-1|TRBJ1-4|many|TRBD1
CATFGQGGTLMKLFF
TGTGCCACCTTCGGACAGGGCGGGACTTTGATGAAACTGTTTTTT
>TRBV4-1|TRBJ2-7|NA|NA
CASSQNLVGDSYEQYF
TGCGCCAGCAGCCAGAACCTGGTTGGGGATTCTTACGAGCAGTACTTC
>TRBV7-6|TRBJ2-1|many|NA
CASSLQGRSEQFF
TGTGCCAGCAGCTTACAGGGAAGGAGTGAGCAGTTCTTC
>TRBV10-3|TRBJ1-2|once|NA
CAIKGTNHGYTF
TGTGCCATAAAGGGAACCAACCATGGCTACACCTTC
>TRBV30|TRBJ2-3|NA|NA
CAWRTASVGVPRDTQYF
TGTGCCTGGAGGACGGCTAGCGTAGGAGTCCCGAGGGATACGCAGTATTTT
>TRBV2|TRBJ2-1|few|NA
CASRLGRTFGNEQFF
TGTGCCAGCAGATTGGGCCGTACCTTCGGCAATGAGCAGTTCTTC
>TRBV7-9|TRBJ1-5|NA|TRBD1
CASSLVGQGVQPQHF
TGTGCCAGCAGCTTAGTAGGTCAGGGGGTCCAGCCCCAGCATTTT
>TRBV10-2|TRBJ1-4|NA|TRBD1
CASTGTGGEKLFF
TGCGCCAGCACAGGGACAGGGGGAGAAAAACTGTTTTTT
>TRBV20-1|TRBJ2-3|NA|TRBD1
CSASAGTGAILSTDTQYF
TGCAGTGCAAGTGCCGGGACAGGGGCCATACTTAGCACAGATACGCAGTATTTT
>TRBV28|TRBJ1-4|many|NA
CASSNGQINEKLFF
TGTGCCAGCAGTAATGGACAGATTAATGAAAAACTGTTTTTT
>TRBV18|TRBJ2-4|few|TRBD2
CASSPPTSGRAGSIQYF
TGTGCCAGCTCACCACCGACTAGCGGGAGGGCCGGGTCTATTCAGTACTTC
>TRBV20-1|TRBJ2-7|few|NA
CSAPARGYEQYF
TGCAGTGCGCCTGCCCGTGGCTACGAGCAGTACTTC
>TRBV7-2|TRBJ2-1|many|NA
CASSPRMGVRYSSYNEQFF
TGTGCCAGCAGCCCCCGAATGGGCGTTCGGTATAGCTCCTACAATGAGCAGTTCTTC
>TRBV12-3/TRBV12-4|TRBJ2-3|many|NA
CASSPPGITDTQYF
TGTGCCAGCAGTCCCCCGGGGATCACAGATACGCAGTATTTT
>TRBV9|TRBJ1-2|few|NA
CASSRPTWDRVNNYGYTF
TGTGCCAGCAGCCGCCCAACCTGGGACCGCGTAAACAACTATGGCTACACCTTC
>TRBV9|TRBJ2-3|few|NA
CASSGIAEKTSTDTQYF
TGTGCCAGCAGCGGAATAGCGGAAAAAACTAGCACAGATACGCAGTATTTT
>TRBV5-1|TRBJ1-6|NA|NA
CASSLGQVRYNSPLHF
TGCGCCAGCAGCTTGGGACAGGTCCGGTATAATTCACCCCTCCACTTT
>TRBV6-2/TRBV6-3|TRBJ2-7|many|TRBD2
CASSRGLAGADEQYF
TGTGCCAGCAGTAGAGGATTGGCGGGAGCGGACGAGCAGTACTTC
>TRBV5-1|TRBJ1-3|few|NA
CASSFGRASGNTIYF
TGCGCCAGCAGCTTCGGACGGGCCTCTGGAAACACCATATATTTT